This T cell receptor beta chain was recovered during a study of shared clonotypes between healthy human individuals. CDR1 is MDHEN and CDR2 is SYDVKM in the germline V gene. The CDR3 runs to 13 residues. Trimming cost V 10 bases and J 0 bases, with 10 bases left between them. TCRdb's copy holds only in-frame clones and misses some; the assay was immunoSEQ multiplex PCR. The table records hundreds of thousands of clones, approximately 74% of them present only once. Sequences were obtained from memory CD4+ T cells sorted from blood. The sample's subset: CD45RA-negative fraction. This TCR derives from a woman in her twenties or thirties in good health. The rearrangement uses TRBV28 and TRBJ1-5, with D unresolved. CDR3 bases: TGTGCCACCAGCCCGTTTAGCAATCAGCCCCAGCATTTT. Its protein is CATSPFSNQPQHF.